This entry is about one TCR beta chain. Its binding antigen is unknown. No much larger clonotype is one base removed from it; base qualities were not supplied. Whole blood was collected in K2EDTA tubes by collaborating institutions according to the institutions' own protocols. For TCRbeta analysis, collaborators shipped samples as frozen whole blood, isolated PBMCs, or DNA extracted from either of those sample types. This sample is part of a study of blood T cell repertoires in COVID-19 (dated by TCRdb to about 2020). For context, the study as a whole: Samples covering the acute and convalescent phases of COVID-19 were provided by collaborators in the United States, Italy and Spain. The material from the prospective study consisted of cDNA or gDNA derived from T cells, B-cell-depleted T cells, or PBMCs. Subjects who had been exposed to COVID-19, were actively infected with it, or had recovered from it provided the deeply sampled blood TCRbeta repertoires that made up the dataset. The repertoires were released in a freely available public database meant as a resource for research on the immune response to SARS-CoV-2. The samples were drawn from the first 160 participants of the ongoing ImmuneRACE study and from 1,254 subjects provided by 6 global collaborators. Nearly every sample came with metadata listing a de-identified subject ID, COVID-19 status, age in years and sex. Where available, HLA class I and class II types were taken from metadata supplied by the sample provider and were not determined by assay-based typing.

TCRbeta CDR3 regions were amplified from genomic DNA by means of the immunoSEQ Assay, a bias-controlled multiplex PCR. From the authors' description of their analysis: Nucleated cell counts per sample were estimated from amplification of reference gene primers within the assay. To quantify the absolute abundance of each unique TCRbeta CDR3 rearrangement, sequence reads were collapsed and filtered. For each sample, productive Simpson clonality was calculated as the square root of Simpson's diversity index over productive rearrangements. In its TCRdb copy, this immuneACCESS table keeps in-frame sequences only and misses some clones. Where compared with another copy, unresolved V genes explain less than half of these, and the others have no known cause. V, J and clone size reflect that table, while D and trimming were determined from the DNA. The table for this sample lists around 140,000 clones; approximately 88% of them were counted only once. The top ten clones comprise about 18% of the sample.

Study-wide conclusions, independent of this receptor: How much clinical and demographic metadata was included differed by source and by participant, and the metadata was provided uncurated.

The sample was peripheral blood. The sequence derives from a woman at least 80 years old with acute or convalescent COVID-19.

The CDR3 protein sequence reads: CASSPGQVNQPQHF. Here is the DNA: TGTGCCAGCTCACCGGGACAGGTGAATCAGCCCCAGCATTTT. In this chain, TRBV18 is recombined with TRBJ1-5; 8 junctional bases match TRBD1. Trimming removed 3 bases from V and 4 bases from J; the gene matches leave 2 bases unexplained. The germline V gene specifies KGHSH as CDR1 and LQKENI as CDR2. From its cysteine to its phenylalanine, the CDR3 spans 14 amino acids. Only CDR3 DNA remains: 42 bases, in frame from the first base.